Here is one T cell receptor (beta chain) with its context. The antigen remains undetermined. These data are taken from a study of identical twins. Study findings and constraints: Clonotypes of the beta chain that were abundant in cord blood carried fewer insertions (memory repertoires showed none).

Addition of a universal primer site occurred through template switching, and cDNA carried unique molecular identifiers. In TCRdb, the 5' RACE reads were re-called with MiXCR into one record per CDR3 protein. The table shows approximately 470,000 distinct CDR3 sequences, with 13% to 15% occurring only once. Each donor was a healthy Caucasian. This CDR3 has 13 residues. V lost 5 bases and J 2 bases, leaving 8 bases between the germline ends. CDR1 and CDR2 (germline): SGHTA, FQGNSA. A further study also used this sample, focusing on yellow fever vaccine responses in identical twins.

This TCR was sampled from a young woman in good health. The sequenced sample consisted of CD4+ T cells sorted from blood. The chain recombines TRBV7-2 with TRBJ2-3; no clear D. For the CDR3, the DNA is TGTGCCAGCAGCCTCAGTCCCACAGATACGCAGTATTTT. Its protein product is CASSLSPTDTQYF. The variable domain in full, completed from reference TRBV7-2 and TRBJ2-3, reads GAGVSQSPSNKVTEKGKDVELRCDPISGHTALYWYRQSLGQGLEFLIYFQGNSAPDKSGLPSDRFSAERTGGSVSTLTIQRTQQEDSAVYLCASSLSPTDTQYFGPGTRLTVL.